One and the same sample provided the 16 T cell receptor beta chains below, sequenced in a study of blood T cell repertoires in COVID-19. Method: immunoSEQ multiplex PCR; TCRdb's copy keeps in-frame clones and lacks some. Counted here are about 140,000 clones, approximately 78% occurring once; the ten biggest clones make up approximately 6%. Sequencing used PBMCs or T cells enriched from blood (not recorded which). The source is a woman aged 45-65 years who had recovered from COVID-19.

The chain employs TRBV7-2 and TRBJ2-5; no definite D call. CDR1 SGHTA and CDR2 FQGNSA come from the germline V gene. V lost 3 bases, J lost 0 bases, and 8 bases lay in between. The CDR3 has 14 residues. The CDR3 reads CASSFGHHQETQYF. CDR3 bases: TGTGCCAGCAGCTTTGGGCACCACCAAGAGACCCAGTACTTC. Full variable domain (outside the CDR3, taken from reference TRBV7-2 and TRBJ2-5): GAGVSQSPSNKVTEKGKDVELRCDPISGHTALYWYRQSLGQGLEFLIYFQGNSAPDKSGLPSDRFSAERTGGSVSTLTIQRTQQEDSAVYLCASSFGHHQETQYFGPGTRLLVL.

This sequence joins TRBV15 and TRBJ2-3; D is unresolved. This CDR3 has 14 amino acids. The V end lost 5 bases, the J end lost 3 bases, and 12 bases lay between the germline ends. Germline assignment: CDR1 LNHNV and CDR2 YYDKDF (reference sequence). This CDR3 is CATSSWIGTDTQYF. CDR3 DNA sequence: TGTGCCACCAGCTCGTGGATCGGGACAGATACGCAGTATTTT. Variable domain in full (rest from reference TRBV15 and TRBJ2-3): DAMVIQNPRYQVTQFGKPVTLSCSQTLNHNVMYWYQQKSSQAPKLLFHYYDKDFNNEADTPDNFQSRRPNTSFCFLDIRSPGLGDTAMYLCATSSWIGTDTQYFGPGTRLTVL.

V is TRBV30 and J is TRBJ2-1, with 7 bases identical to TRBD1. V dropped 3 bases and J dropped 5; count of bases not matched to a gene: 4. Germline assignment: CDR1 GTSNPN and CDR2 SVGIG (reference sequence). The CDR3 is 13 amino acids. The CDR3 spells CAWSRGRNNEQFF. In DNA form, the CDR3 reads TGTGCCTGGAGCAGGGGGAGAAACAATGAGCAGTTCTTC.

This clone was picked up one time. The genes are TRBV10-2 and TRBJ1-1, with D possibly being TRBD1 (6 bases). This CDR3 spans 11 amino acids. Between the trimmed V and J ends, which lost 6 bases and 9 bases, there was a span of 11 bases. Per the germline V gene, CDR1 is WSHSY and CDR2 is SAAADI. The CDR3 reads CASRTGTKAFF. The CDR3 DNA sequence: TGCGCCAGCAGAACCGGGACAAAAGCTTTCTTT.

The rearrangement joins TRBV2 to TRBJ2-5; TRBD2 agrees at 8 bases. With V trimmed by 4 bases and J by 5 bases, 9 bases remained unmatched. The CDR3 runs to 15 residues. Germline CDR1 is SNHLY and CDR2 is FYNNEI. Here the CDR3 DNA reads TGTGCCAGCAGTGTGCTTGCGGGGGGTGGGGAGACCCAGTACTTC. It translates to CASSVLAGGGETQYF.

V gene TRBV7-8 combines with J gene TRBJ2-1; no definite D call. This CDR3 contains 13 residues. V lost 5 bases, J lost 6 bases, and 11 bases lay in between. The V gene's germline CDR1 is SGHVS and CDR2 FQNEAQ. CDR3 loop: CASSLRPFNEQFF. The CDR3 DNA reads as TGTGCCAGCAGCCTCCGTCCCTTCAATGAGCAGTTCTTC. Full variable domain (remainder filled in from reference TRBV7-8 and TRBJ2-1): GAGVSQSPRYKVAKRGQDVALRCDPISGHVSLFWYQQALGQGPEFLTYFQNEAQLDKSGLPSDRFFAERPEGSVSTLKIQRTQQEDSAVYLCASSLRPFNEQFFGPGTRLTVL.

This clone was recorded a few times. The CDR3 DNA is TGTGCCAGCAGCTCCGATCCGAGCTCCTACGAGCAGTACGTC. Translating gives CASSSDPSSYEQYV. The chain recombines TRBV11-2 with TRBJ2-7; D not certain. CDR3 length: 14 residues. CDR1 SGHAT and CDR2 FQNNGV come from the germline V gene. Deletions cut 4 bases from V and 0 bases from J, with 10 bases between.

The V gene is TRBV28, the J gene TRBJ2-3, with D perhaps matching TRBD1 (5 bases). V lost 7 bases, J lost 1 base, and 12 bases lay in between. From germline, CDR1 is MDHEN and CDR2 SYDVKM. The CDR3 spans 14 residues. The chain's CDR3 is CASTLGPRTDTQYF. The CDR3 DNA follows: TGTGCCAGCACCCTGGGGCCCCGCACAGATACGCAGTATTTT.

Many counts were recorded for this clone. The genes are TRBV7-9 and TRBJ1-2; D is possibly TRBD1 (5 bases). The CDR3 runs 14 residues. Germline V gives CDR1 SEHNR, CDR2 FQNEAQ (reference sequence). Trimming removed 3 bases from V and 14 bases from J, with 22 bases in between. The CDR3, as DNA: TGTGCCAGCAGCTTCGGGGGGAGCCGTCCCACTCGGACCTTC. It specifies CASSFGGSRPTRTF.

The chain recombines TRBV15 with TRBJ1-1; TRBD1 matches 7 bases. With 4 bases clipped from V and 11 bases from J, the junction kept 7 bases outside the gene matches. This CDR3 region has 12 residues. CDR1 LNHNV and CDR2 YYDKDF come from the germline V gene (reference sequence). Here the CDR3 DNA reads TGTGCCACCAGCACACGTACAGGGGTGGCTTTCTTT. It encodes CATSTRTGVAFF.

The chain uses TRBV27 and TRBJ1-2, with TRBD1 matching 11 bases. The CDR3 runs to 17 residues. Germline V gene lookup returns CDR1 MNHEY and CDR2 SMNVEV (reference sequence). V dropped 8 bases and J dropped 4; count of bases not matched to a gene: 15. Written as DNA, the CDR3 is TGTGCCAGCGGACCAAACTCGGACAGGGGGCGAAGCTATGGCTACACCTTC. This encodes CASGPNSDRGRSYGYTF.

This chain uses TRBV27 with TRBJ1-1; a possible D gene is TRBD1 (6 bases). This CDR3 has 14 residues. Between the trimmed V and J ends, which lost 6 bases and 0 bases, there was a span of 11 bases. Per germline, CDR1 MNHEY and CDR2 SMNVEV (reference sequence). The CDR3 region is CASRDRSMNTEAFF. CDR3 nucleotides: TGTGCCAGCAGGGACAGATCCATGAACACTGAAGCTTTCTTT.

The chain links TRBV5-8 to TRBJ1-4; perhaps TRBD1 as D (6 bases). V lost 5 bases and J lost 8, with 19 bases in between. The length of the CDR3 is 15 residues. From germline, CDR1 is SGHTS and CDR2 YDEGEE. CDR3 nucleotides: TGTGCCAGCAGTTCCATACAGGGTCTTGGGGAAAAACTGTTTTTT. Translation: CASSSIQGLGEKLFF.

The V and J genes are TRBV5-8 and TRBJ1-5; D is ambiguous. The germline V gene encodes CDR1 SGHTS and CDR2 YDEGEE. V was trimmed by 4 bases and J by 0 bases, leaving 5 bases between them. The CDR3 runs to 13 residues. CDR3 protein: CASSVDSNQPQHF. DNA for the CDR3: TGTGCCAGCAGCGTAGATAGCAATCAGCCCCAGCATTTT.

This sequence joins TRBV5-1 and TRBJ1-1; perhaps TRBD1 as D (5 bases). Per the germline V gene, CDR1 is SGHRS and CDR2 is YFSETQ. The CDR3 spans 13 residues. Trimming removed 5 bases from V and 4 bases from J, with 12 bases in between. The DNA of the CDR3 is TGCGCCAGCAGAAGGGGCTCGGGCACTGAAGCTTTCTTT. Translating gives CASRRGSGTEAFF.

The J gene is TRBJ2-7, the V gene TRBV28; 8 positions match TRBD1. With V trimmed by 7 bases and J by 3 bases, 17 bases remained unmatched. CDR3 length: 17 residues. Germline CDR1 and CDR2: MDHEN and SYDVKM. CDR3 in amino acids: CASNQISGGQGIYEQYF. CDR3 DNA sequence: TGTGCCAGCAATCAGATATCCGGCGGACAGGGTATCTACGAGCAGTACTTC.